These T cell receptor beta chains were read from a single sample in a study of CD8+CD57+ T cells in acquired aplastic anemia. TCRdb called the reads again in MiXCR, with one record for every CDR3 protein. The sample holds hundreds of thousands of distinct CDR3 sequences, 55% to 70% seen once. Sequenced sample: sorted CD4+, CD8+, or CD8+CD57+ T cells (not recorded which) from PBMCs. These receptors all come from a human donor in good health, serving as a control. The CDR3 runs from the conserved cysteine through the conserved F or W. Each record gives: clone size, J gene, D gene, V gene, CDR3 protein, CDR3 DNA. The D gene is left open where the match is weak. Part of the rows lack a size; the others show once, few, many or a class for expanded clones.

>.|TRBJ1-2|.|TRBV7-8
CASSQGWTQEADYTF
TGCGCCAGTAGCCAAGGGTGGACCCAGGAGGCTGACTACACCTTC
>.|TRBJ1-3|.|TRBV5-5
CASTKGGTGNTIYF
TGTGCCAGCACAAAAGGGGGGACTGGAAACACCATATATTTT
>once|TRBJ1-2|.|TRBV20-1
CSASTRSDGYTF
TGCAGTGCTTCGACACGGAGCGATGGCTACACCTTC
>.|TRBJ1-6|.|TRBV5-1
CASSSGTSDSNNSPLHF
TGTGCCAGCAGCTCTGGGACTAGCGATTCTAATAATTCACCCCTCCACTTT
>.|TRBJ2-7|.|TRBV10-2
CAIRYALEDGEQYF
TGCGCCATCAGGTACGCGTTAGAGGATGGCGAGCAGTACTTC
>.|TRBJ2-7|.|TRBV7-2
CATSDSGTHEQYF
TGTGCCACCAGTGACTCGGGGACCCACGAGCAGTACTTC
>.|TRBJ1-6|.|TRBV7-2
CASSLAEPQPQHFLHF
TGTGCCAGCAGCTTGGCCGAACCTCAGCCCCAGCATTTTCTCCACTTT
>.|TRBJ2-5|TRBD1|TRBV7-9
CASIPGQGGETQYF
TGTGCCAGCATCCCGGGACAGGGAGGGGAGACCCAGTACTTC
>many|TRBJ1-5|TRBD1|TRBV5-1
CASAPQGGGNQPQHF
TGCGCCAGCGCCCCTCAGGGGGGGGGCAATCAGCCCCAGCATTTT
>.|TRBJ1-2|TRBD1|TRBV7-2
CASSLTGQGVNYGYTF
TGTGCCAGCAGCTTAACGGGACAGGGGGTGAACTATGGCTACACCTTC
>.|TRBJ2-1|.|TRBV7-8
CASSQDYAEAYDEQFF
TGTGCCAGCAGCCAAGATTACGCCGAAGCATACGATGAGCAGTTCTTC
>.|TRBJ1-4|.|TRBV20-1
CSASGLNEKLFF
TGCAGTGCTAGCGGCCTCAATGAAAAACTGTTTTTT
>.|TRBJ2-6|.|TRBV9
CASSLPSGASTLTF
TGTGCCAGCAGCTTACCCTCTGGGGCCAGCACCCTGACTTTC
>once|TRBJ2-3|.|TRBV20-1
CSTGRFRAMEYF
TGCAGTACTGGGCGTTTTCGGGCCATGGAGTATTTT
>.|TRBJ2-7|TRBD1|TRBV20-1
CSARDPGRQGPTYEQYF
TGCAGTGCTAGAGATCCAGGGCGACAGGGACCCACCTACGAGCAGTACTTC
>.|TRBJ2-2|.|TRBV10-3
CAIRGPTANTGGPFF
TGTGCCATCAGGGGACCGACGGCGAACACCGGGGGGCCGTTTTTT
>once|TRBJ2-7|.|TRBV19
CASSRRDGGEQYF
TGTGCCAGTAGTCGCAGGGACGGCGGCGAGCAGTACTTC
>few|TRBJ2-7|.|TRBV7-2
CASSVGSLSYEQYF
TGTGCCAGCAGCGTAGGCTCACTGTCCTACGAGCAGTACTTC
>.|TRBJ1-6|.|TRBV5-5
CASSLGRNIGGSPLHF
TGCGCCAGCAGCTTAGGTCGGAACATCGGAGGTTCACCCCTCCACTTT
>many|TRBJ2-7|.|TRBV19
CASSIGGDSYEQYF
TGTGCCAGTAGTATCGGGGGTGACTCCTACGAGCAGTACTTC
>.|TRBJ1-5|.|TRBV7-2
CASSRDGQRTDTQF
TGTGCCAGCAGCCGGGACGGGCAAAGGACAGATACGCAGTTT
>.|TRBJ1-1|.|TRBV9
CASSVRAEAFF
TGTGCCAGCAGCGTACGGGCGGAAGCTTTCTTT
>.|TRBJ1-1|.|TRBV6-2/TRBV6-3
CASRPSGDGEAFF
TGTGCCAGCAGACCCTCGGGGGATGGTGAAGCTTTCTTT
>.|TRBJ2-7|TRBD2|TRBV7-2
CASSLSGGSDTQYYF
TGCGCCAGCAGCTTGTCGGGGGGTTCAGATACGCAGTATTACTTC
>few|TRBJ2-7|TRBD1|TRBV7-2
CASRSTGGEQYF
TGTGCCAGCAGATCCACAGGGGGCGAGCAGTACTTC
>.|TRBJ2-7|TRBD1|TRBV29-1
CSVYRDRGTEQYF
TGCAGCGTTTACCGGGACAGGGGAACCGAGCAGTACTTC
>many|TRBJ2-3|.|TRBV7-2
CASSPSGPINF
TGTGCCAGCAGCCCTTCCGGACCCATTAATTTT
>.|TRBJ2-5|.|TRBV7-2
CASSVPGANSPLYF
TGTGCCAGCAGCGTTCCAGGGGCGAATTCACCCCTCTACTTC
>.|TRBJ2-7|TRBD1|TRBV10-3
CVISDSHRGYEQYF
TGTGTCATCAGTGATTCCCACAGGGGTTACGAGCAGTACTTC
>.|TRBJ1-2|.|TRBV7-2
CASSLAGSYGYTF
TGTGCCAGCAGCTTGGCAGGGTCGTATGGGTACACCTTC
>.|TRBJ2-3|.|TRBV4-3
CAWSQDKGSTDTQYF
TGCGCCTGGAGCCAAGATAAGGGGAGCACAGATACGCAGTATTTT
>.|TRBJ1-3|.|TRBV7-9
CASSLGEGTSRNPIYF
TGTGCCAGCAGCTTGGGAGAGGGGACCTCCAGAAACCCCATATATTTT
>.|TRBJ1-1|TRBD1|TRBV7-8
CASSDGTGKYAQAFF
TGTGCCAGTAGTGACGGGACAGGGAAATATGCGCAAGCTTTCTTT
>.|TRBJ1-2|.|TRBV5-6
CASSLKLHYGYTF
TGTGCCAGCAGCTTGAAACTCCACTATGGCTACACCTTC
>.|TRBJ1-5|.|TRBV6-5
CASNERATGHSNQPQHF
TGTGCCTCCAATGAACGCGCTACAGGGCATAGCAATCAGCCCCAGCATTTT
>many|TRBJ2-2|.|TRBV20-1
CSASKGNTGELFF
TGCAGTGCTAGCAAGGGAAACACCGGGGAGCTGTTTTTT
>.|TRBJ1-1|.|TRBV7-2
CASSLGGTLNTGAFF
TGTGCCAGCAGCTTAGGAGGGACTTTGAACACTGGAGCTTTCTTT
>.|TRBJ1-2|.|TRBV29-1
CSTRDTYGYTF
TGCAGCACCCGGGACACCTATGGCTACACCTTC
>many|TRBJ1-5|TRBD1|TRBV2
CASTGQGAGQPQHF
TGTGCCAGTACCGGACAGGGGGCCGGCCAGCCCCAGCATTTT
>once|TRBJ2-7|.|TRBV2
CASTRTSAYYEQYF
TGTGCCAGCACCCGGACCTCAGCCTACTACGAGCAGTACTTC
>.|TRBJ2-3|.|TRBV5-1
CASTQRAGGGRADTQYF
TGTGCCAGCACTCAAAGGGCAGGGGGGGGACGCGCAGATACGCAGTATTTT
>.|TRBJ2-7|.|TRBV4-2
CASSQDLGEAPGEQYF
TGTGCCAGCAGCCAAGATCTGGGTGAGGCCCCCGGCGAGCAGTACTTC
>many|TRBJ2-2|.|TRBV2
CASRLAPTGELFF
TGTGCCAGCCGTCTAGCCCCAACCGGGGAGCTGTTTTTT
>.|TRBJ2-3|.|TRBV24-1
CATSVASTDTQYF
TGTGCCACCAGTGTGGCCTCCACCGATACGCAGTATTTT
>.|TRBJ1-2|.|TRBV7-9
CASSLVPDAVAGYTF
TGTGCCAGCAGCTTAGTGCCAGACGCCGTTGCGGGCTACACCTTC
>many|TRBJ1-4|.|TRBV19
CASLSLGNEKLFF
TGTGCCAGTCTTTCACTCGGTAATGAAAAACTGTTTTTT
>.|TRBJ2-5|TRBD1|TRBV7-2
CASSLATRQGSQYF
TGTGCCAGCAGCTTAGCTACTAGACAGGGGAGCCAGTACTTC
>.|TRBJ2-1|TRBD1|TRBV9
CASSEGQGAEEQF
TGTGCCAGCAGCGAGGGACAGGGGGCGGAGGAGCAGTTC
>.|TRBJ2-1|TRBD2|TRBV5-1
CASSPTSPADEQFF
TGCGCCAGCAGCCCGACTAGCCCCGCGGATGAGCAGTTCTTC
>.|TRBJ2-6|TRBD1|TRBV9
CASSSHSGTGVANVLTF
TGTGCCAGCAGCTCACATAGCGGGACAGGGGTGGCCAACGTCCTGACTTTC
>.|TRBJ1-6|TRBD1|TRBV6-1
CASSEDRLNSPLHF
TGTGCCAGCAGTGAGGACAGGCTTAATTCACCCCTCCACTTT
>.|TRBJ1-4|.|TRBV9
CASSVGQHTATQLFF
TGTGCCAGCAGCGTAGGACAGCACACAGCCACGCAGTTGTTTTTT
>.|TRBJ1-4|.|TRBV7-3
CASSGDSGGWGPNEKLFF
TGTGCCAGCAGCGGGGACTCGGGAGGTTGGGGGCCTAATGAAAAACTGTTTTTT
>.|TRBJ2-3|.|TRBV7-3
CASSPNPAGTQYF
TGTGCCAGCAGCCCCAACCCCGCAGGTACGCAGTATTTT
>.|TRBJ1-2|.|TRBV7-2
CASRTIATYGYTF
TGTGCCAGCAGAACGATCGCTACCTACGGCTACACCTTC
>.|TRBJ2-2|.|TRBV5-4
CASSFRTESNTGELFF
TGTGCCAGCAGCTTCAGAACAGAGTCGAACACCGGGGAGCTGTTTTTT
>many|TRBJ2-1|.|TRBV5-8
CASSLRTESEQFF
TGTGCCAGCAGCCTACGGACAGAATCCGAGCAGTTCTTC